This is a list of T cell receptor beta chains from one sample in a study of molecular identifiers for immune sequencing clone quantification. TCRdb itself ran the PCR reads through MiXCR, one entry per CDR3 protein. This sample has about 640,000 distinct CDR3 sequences, with nearly 20% found just once. Sequencing was performed on naive CD8+ T cells from blood, with Jurkat cell RNA spiked in. These receptors originate from a human donor in good health. Some libraries in this study had Jurkat cell RNA spiked in. The CDR3 runs from the conserved cysteine through the conserved F or W. Each record gives: V gene, J gene, D gene, clone size, CDR3 DNA, CDR3 protein. A D gene is named only where the DNA matches it firmly. Clone sizes are given selectively: once, few, many, or a class where the clone is expanded.

v_gene: TRBV27
j_gene: TRBJ2-7
d_gene: TRBD1
abundance: few
CDR3nt: TGTGCCAGCAGTTTATGGACAGGGGAAGGCTACGAGCAGTACTTC
CDR3aa: CASSLWTGEGYEQYF

v_gene: TRBV5-6
j_gene: TRBJ2-1
d_gene: TRBD2
abundance: -
CDR3nt: TGTGCCAGCAGCTTGTTTCTGTTGTTGACTAGCGGGAGGTTCGGGCAGTTCTTC
CDR3aa: CASSLFLLLTSGRFGQFF

v_gene: TRBV29-1
j_gene: TRBJ2-3
d_gene: -
abundance: many
CDR3nt: TGCAGCGTTGGGAGCACAGATACGCAGTATTTT
CDR3aa: CSVGSTDTQYF

v_gene: TRBV29-1
j_gene: TRBJ2-3
d_gene: TRBD2
abundance: many
CDR3nt: TGCAGCGTTGAGGGGACTAGCGGGGGCACAGATACGCAGTATTTT
CDR3aa: CSVEGTSGGTDTQYF

v_gene: TRBV5-1
j_gene: TRBJ1-1
d_gene: -
abundance: many
CDR3nt: TGCGCCAGCAGCTTGGCAGCATGGAACACTGAAGCTTTCTTT
CDR3aa: CASSLAAWNTEAFF

v_gene: TRBV20-1
j_gene: TRBJ2-2
d_gene: -
abundance: -
CDR3nt: TGCAGTGCTAGAGGGGGGAGATACGAAACGCGGAACACCGGGGAGCTGTTTTTT
CDR3aa: CSARGGRYETRNTGELFF

v_gene: TRBV6-5
j_gene: TRBJ2-1
d_gene: -
abundance: -
CDR3nt: TGTGCCAGCAGGACCCGGGGGGACATGTCCAATGAGCAGTTCTTC
CDR3aa: CASRTRGDMSNEQFF

v_gene: TRBV4-3
j_gene: TRBJ2-7
d_gene: -
abundance: many
CDR3nt: TGCGCCAGCAGCCAAGGCTGGAGGGAGGCCGAGGAGCAGTACTTC
CDR3aa: CASSQGWREAEEQYF

v_gene: TRBV12-3/TRBV12-4
j_gene: TRBJ2-1
d_gene: TRBD2
abundance: -
CDR3nt: TGTGCCAGCAGTTTAGGGGCGGGGGGCTACTACAATGAGCAGTTCTTC
CDR3aa: CASSLGAGGYYNEQFF

v_gene: TRBV7-6
j_gene: TRBJ2-1
d_gene: TRBD2
abundance: few
CDR3nt: TGTGCCAGCAGCTTAGAGCCCGGACTAGTCGGAATTGAGCAGTTCTTC
CDR3aa: CASSLEPGLVGIEQFF

v_gene: TRBV4-1
j_gene: TRBJ1-1
d_gene: -
abundance: -
CDR3nt: TGCGCCAGCAGCCCACACAGGGACATGAACACTGAAGCTTTCTTT
CDR3aa: CASSPHRDMNTEAFF

v_gene: TRBV2
j_gene: TRBJ1-3
d_gene: -
abundance: -
CDR3nt: TGTGCCAGCAGTGAACCGAAGGGCTCTGGAAACACCATATATTTT
CDR3aa: CASSEPKGSGNTIYF

v_gene: TRBV5-1
j_gene: TRBJ2-5
d_gene: -
abundance: many
CDR3nt: TGCGCCAGCAGCTTGGTGAAATCTTACGCGGCAGGGGGGCAAGAGACCCAGTACTTC
CDR3aa: CASSLVKSYAAGGQETQYF

v_gene: TRBV30
j_gene: TRBJ2-2
d_gene: -
abundance: many
CDR3nt: TGTGCCTGGAGGCTGTCGACCGGGGAGCTGTTTTTT
CDR3aa: CAWRLSTGELFF

v_gene: TRBV11-2
j_gene: TRBJ2-3
d_gene: TRBD2
abundance: many
CDR3nt: TGTGCCAGCAGCTTCGGACTAGCGGGCCTAACAGATACGCAGTATTTT
CDR3aa: CASSFGLAGLTDTQYF

v_gene: TRBV9
j_gene: TRBJ2-1
d_gene: TRBD2
abundance: -
CDR3nt: TGTGCCAGCAGCGTTTTCGGACTAGCGGGAGGGCCAAGCGAGAACAATGAGCAGTTCTTC
CDR3aa: CASSVFGLAGGPSENNEQFF

v_gene: TRBV4-2
j_gene: TRBJ1-2
d_gene: -
abundance: many
CDR3nt: TGTGCCAGCAGCCAACTCAGCTGGAACCCTAACTATGGCTACACCTTC
CDR3aa: CASSQLSWNPNYGYTF

v_gene: TRBV3-1
j_gene: TRBJ1-1
d_gene: -
abundance: many
CDR3nt: TGTGCCAGCAGCGCCCTGCAGAGCGAAGGTTTTAACACTGAAGCTTTCTTT
CDR3aa: CASSALQSEGFNTEAFF

v_gene: TRBV7-9
j_gene: TRBJ2-7
d_gene: -
abundance: many
CDR3nt: TGTGCCAGCAGCCCAACCTCATGGTACGAGCAGTACTTC
CDR3aa: CASSPTSWYEQYF

v_gene: TRBV2
j_gene: TRBJ1-5
d_gene: -
abundance: many
CDR3nt: TGTGCCAGCAGCCCGATACGGGGACTCAATCAGCCCCAGCATTTT
CDR3aa: CASSPIRGLNQPQHF

v_gene: TRBV9
j_gene: TRBJ1-4
d_gene: -
abundance: -
CDR3nt: TGTGCCAGCAGCGTAGGTGGGGGTATGGATGAAAAACTGTTTTTT
CDR3aa: CASSVGGGMDEKLFF

v_gene: TRBV7-2
j_gene: TRBJ2-7
d_gene: -
abundance: many
CDR3nt: TGTGCCAGCAGCTTAGAAATAAACGAGCAGTACTTC
CDR3aa: CASSLEINEQYF

v_gene: TRBV4-1
j_gene: TRBJ2-7
d_gene: TRBD1
abundance: many
CDR3nt: TGCGCCAGCAGCCAAGCGGGACAGGGGGCGTGGGAGCAGTACTTC
CDR3aa: CASSQAGQGAWEQYF

v_gene: TRBV7-9
j_gene: TRBJ2-7
d_gene: TRBD1
abundance: many
CDR3nt: TGTGCCAGCAGCTCGCCGGGACAGGGGGCATACGAGCAGTACTTC
CDR3aa: CASSSPGQGAYEQYF

v_gene: TRBV5-6
j_gene: TRBJ2-3
d_gene: -
abundance: -
CDR3nt: TGTGCCAGCAGCTTGAGTCTAGTTCCAGATACGCAGTATTTT
CDR3aa: CASSLSLVPDTQYF

v_gene: TRBV27
j_gene: TRBJ2-2
d_gene: TRBD1
abundance: -
CDR3nt: TGTGCCAGCAGTCCCCTATTATCGGGACAGGGGAACACCGGGGAGCTGTTTTTT
CDR3aa: CASSPLLSGQGNTGELFF

v_gene: TRBV15
j_gene: TRBJ2-3
d_gene: TRBD2
abundance: many
CDR3nt: TGTGCCACCAGCAGCAGGACTAGCGGGATGCAAGATACGCAGTATTTT
CDR3aa: CATSSRTSGMQDTQYF

v_gene: TRBV5-8
j_gene: TRBJ1-6
d_gene: -
abundance: few
CDR3nt: TGTGCCAGCAGCTTGGGGACCGACTATAATTCACCCCTCCACTTT
CDR3aa: CASSLGTDYNSPLHF

v_gene: TRBV7-9
j_gene: TRBJ1-3
d_gene: -
abundance: many
CDR3nt: TGTGCCAGCAGCTTCCTTCTCCGGGGCACCATATATTTT
CDR3aa: CASSFLLRGTIYF

v_gene: TRBV7-9
j_gene: TRBJ1-4
d_gene: TRBD1
abundance: few
CDR3nt: TGTGCCAGCACCGGGACAGGGGACGAAAAACTGTTTTTT
CDR3aa: CASTGTGDEKLFF

v_gene: TRBV7-2
j_gene: TRBJ2-7
d_gene: TRBD2
abundance: many
CDR3nt: TGTGCCAGCAGCCTCGGACTAGCGGGAGTATTCTCCTACGAGCAGTACTTC
CDR3aa: CASSLGLAGVFSYEQYF

v_gene: TRBV27
j_gene: TRBJ2-7
d_gene: TRBD2
abundance: -
CDR3nt: TGTGCCGGCAGTTTCGGGACTAGCGGGTCCTATGAGCAGTACTTC
CDR3aa: CAGSFGTSGSYEQYF

v_gene: TRBV7-8
j_gene: TRBJ1-1
d_gene: -
abundance: many
CDR3nt: TGTGCCAGCAGCTTACTAGCGGGGGACCTATGGGGCACTGAAGCTTTCTTT
CDR3aa: CASSLLAGDLWGTEAFF

v_gene: TRBV7-9
j_gene: TRBJ2-2
d_gene: -
abundance: -
CDR3nt: TGTGCCAGCAGCCCCACCACGGGCAGGAACACCGGGGAGCTGTTTTTT
CDR3aa: CASSPTTGRNTGELFF

v_gene: TRBV3-1
j_gene: TRBJ2-3
d_gene: TRBD2
abundance: -
CDR3nt: TGTGCCAGCAGCCAAGGGCGGGTTGGGACTAGCGGGGGCACAGATACGCAGTATTTT
CDR3aa: CASSQGRVGTSGGTDTQYF

v_gene: TRBV4-3
j_gene: TRBJ1-2
d_gene: -
abundance: many
CDR3nt: TGCGCCAGCAGCCAGCAGCAGATAACTAACTATGGCTACACCTTC
CDR3aa: CASSQQQITNYGYTF

v_gene: TRBV12-3/TRBV12-4
j_gene: TRBJ2-5
d_gene: TRBD2
abundance: many
CDR3nt: TGTGCCAGCAGTTTAGGTGGCGGGGGATTACAAGAGACCCAGTACTTC
CDR3aa: CASSLGGGGLQETQYF

v_gene: TRBV20-1
j_gene: TRBJ2-7
d_gene: -
abundance: many
CDR3nt: TGCAGTGCTAGAAGCCTGCCGGGACTGAGCTACGAGCAGTACTTC
CDR3aa: CSARSLPGLSYEQYF

v_gene: TRBV4-2
j_gene: TRBJ1-4
d_gene: -
abundance: many
CDR3nt: TGTGCCAGCAGCCAATTGGCTGCAACTAATGAAAAACTGTTTTTT
CDR3aa: CASSQLAATNEKLFF

v_gene: TRBV7-9
j_gene: TRBJ2-7
d_gene: TRBD2
abundance: many
CDR3nt: TGTGCCAGCAGCCCACACGGGACTAGCGGGGGACCTTTCTACGAGCAGTACTTC
CDR3aa: CASSPHGTSGGPFYEQYF

v_gene: TRBV6-6
j_gene: TRBJ2-1
d_gene: -
abundance: few
CDR3nt: TGTGCCAGCCTGTCGGGACGGAACTCCTACAATGAGCAGTTCTTC
CDR3aa: CASLSGRNSYNEQFF